The clone carrying this T cell receptor beta chain was picked up many times. The data belong to a study of T cells in Graves' hyperthyroidism and ophthalmopathy. V dropped 6 bases and J dropped 6 bases, with 15 bases sitting between them. The CDR3 consists of 14 residues. Per the germline V gene, CDR1 is MNHEY and CDR2 is SMNVEV (reference sequence). The TCR beta CDR3 regions underwent amplification using RNA transcripts as the source. First-round RT-PCR with HTBI primers amplified the TCR CDR3 region. TCRdb used MiXCR to reprocess the multiplex PCR reads, holding one entry per CDR3 protein. Altogether around 600,000 distinct CDR3 sequences are present, roughly 15% being singletons, with the ten largest covering around 12%.

The specimen sequenced was blood. The chain combines TRBV27 with TRBJ1-5; D is possibly TRBD1 (6 bases). This clonotype was sampled from a woman in her forties or fifties with Graves' ophthalmopathy. The CDR3 sequence: CASRTTGHGQPQHF. CDR3 DNA sequence: TGTGCCAGCAGGACTACAGGGCATGGTCAGCCCCAGCATTTT.